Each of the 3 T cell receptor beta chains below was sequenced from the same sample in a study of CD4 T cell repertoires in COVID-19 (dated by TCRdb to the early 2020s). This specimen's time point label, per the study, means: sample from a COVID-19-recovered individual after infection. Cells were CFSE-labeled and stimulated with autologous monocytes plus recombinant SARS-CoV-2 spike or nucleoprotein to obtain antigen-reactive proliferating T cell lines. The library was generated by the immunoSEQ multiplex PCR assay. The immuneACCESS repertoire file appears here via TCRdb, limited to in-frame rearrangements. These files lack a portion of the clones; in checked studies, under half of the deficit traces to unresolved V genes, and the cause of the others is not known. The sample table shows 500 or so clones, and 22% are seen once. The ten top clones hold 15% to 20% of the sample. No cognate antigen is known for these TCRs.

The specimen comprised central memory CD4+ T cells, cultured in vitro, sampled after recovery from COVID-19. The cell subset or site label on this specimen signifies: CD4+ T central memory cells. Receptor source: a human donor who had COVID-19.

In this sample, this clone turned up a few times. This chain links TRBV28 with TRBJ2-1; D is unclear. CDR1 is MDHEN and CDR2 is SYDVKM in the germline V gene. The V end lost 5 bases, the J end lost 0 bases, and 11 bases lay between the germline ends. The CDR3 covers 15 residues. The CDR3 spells CASSPHPSSYNEQFF. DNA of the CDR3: TGTGCCAGCAGTCCCCACCCTAGCTCCTACAATGAGCAGTTCTTC.

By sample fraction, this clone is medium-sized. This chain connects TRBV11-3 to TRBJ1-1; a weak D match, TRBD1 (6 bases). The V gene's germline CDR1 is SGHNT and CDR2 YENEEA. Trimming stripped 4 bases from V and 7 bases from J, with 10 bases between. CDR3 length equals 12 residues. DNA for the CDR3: TGTGCCAGCAGCTCACAGGGTGATGAAGCTTTCTTT. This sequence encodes CASSSQGDEAFF.

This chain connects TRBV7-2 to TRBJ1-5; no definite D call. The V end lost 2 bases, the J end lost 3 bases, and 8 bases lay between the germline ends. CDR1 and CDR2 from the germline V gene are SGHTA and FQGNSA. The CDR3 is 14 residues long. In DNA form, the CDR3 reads TGTGCCAGCAGCTTATTCGTAGTCAATCAGCCCCAGCATTTT. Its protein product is CASSLFVVNQPQHF.